One and the same sample provided the 16 T cell receptor beta chains below, sequenced in a study of blood T cells in healthy people across ages. A sample-barcoded 5' primer and a J-beta primer mix were used in a second PCR of roughly 7 to 11 cycles. TCRdb re-derived calls from the 5' RACE reads in MiXCR, one entry per CDR3 protein. The data show roughly 700,000 distinct CDR3 sequences, roughly 25% seen once. These data are also associated with another study on T cells of mothers and their children.

Sequenced: blood. Source of these receptors: a boy between 10 and 17 years old in good health.

This chain connects TRBV4-3 to TRBJ2-1; weak D call: TRBD2 (5 bases). Looked up from germline, CDR1 is LGHNA and CDR2 is YSLEER. The CDR3 is made up of 12 amino acids. V lost 5 bases and J lost 9, with 11 bases in between. CDR3 in DNA: TGCGCCAGCAGCAATTTACGGGGTGAGCAGTTCTTC. Translated: CASSNLRGEQFF.

The V call is TRBV18, the J call TRBJ2-5; maybe TRBD1 (5 bases). The end of the DNA is better explained by TRBJ2-7, so the J call may be wrong. CDR1 and CDR2 (germline): KGHSH, LQKENI. The CDR3 totals 13 residues. CDR3 coding DNA: TGTGCCAGCTCAAAAGGGCAGGGTGGCGAGCAGTACTTC. It yields the protein CASSKGQGGEQYF.

The chain employs TRBV28 and TRBJ2-7, with D perhaps matching TRBD2 (5 bases). Trimming took 7 bases from V and 2 from J, leaving 21 bases between them. The CDR3 contains 16 residues. CDR1 MDHEN and CDR2 SYDVKM come from the germline V gene. CDR3 DNA sequence: TGTGCCAGCATCAGTCTTTCGGGAACCAATCCCTACGAGCAGTACTTC. This sequence encodes CASISLSGTNPYEQYF.

Comments on this clonotype: At one of its ends the junction is not consistent with the germline gene, which may arise from a read error. V and J are TRBV2 and TRBJ2-7; D unresolved. Germline V gene data show CDR1 as SNHLY and CDR2 as FYNNEI. This CDR3 contains 11 residues. The CDR3 nucleotides read TGTGCCAGCAGTGAGTGGACCCAAAATAGCTTC. Translation: CASSEWTQNSF.

This chain uses TRBV10-3 with TRBJ2-2; 14 bases are shared with TRBD2. Germline loops: CDR1 ENHRY, CDR2 SYGVKD. V trimming: 7 bases; J trimming: 4 bases; junction bases outside the gene matches: 8. This CDR3 is built from 17 residues. The CDR3 sequence is CAINPSGLAGVTGELFF. DNA of the CDR3: TGTGCCATCAATCCCTCGGGACTAGCGGGAGTCACCGGGGAGCTGTTTTTT.

This chain uses TRBV29-1 with TRBJ2-2; D is unclear. V dropped 4 bases and J dropped 6 bases, with 6 bases sitting between them. The CDR3 extends over 11 amino acids. Germline V gene data show CDR1 as SQVTM and CDR2 as ANQGSEA. The CDR3 sequence is CSVVTAGELFF. Written as DNA, the CDR3 is TGCAGCGTTGTGACCGCCGGGGAGCTGTTTTTT.

The rearrangement links TRBV29-1 to TRBJ2-5, with 8 bases lining up with TRBD1. Germline CDR1 reads SQVTM; CDR2 reads ANQGSEA. The CDR3 runs 14 residues. The J segment lost 11 bases and the V segment lost 3 bases, leaving 14 bases of the junction unmatched. The DNA of the CDR3 is TGCAGCGTTGATAAAGGACAGGGAGCCCCTGAGCAGTACTTC. Translated: CSVDKGQGAPEQYF.

The genes are TRBV6-6 and TRBJ1-2; D possibly corresponds to TRBD1 (5 bases). There are 13 residues in the CDR3. The germline CDR1 and CDR2 sequences are MNHNY and SVGAGI (reference sequence). Trimming took 5 bases from V and 7 from J, leaving 14 bases between them. The CDR3 here is CASSDFRDSGYTF. CDR3 DNA: TGTGCCAGCAGTGACTTCCGGGACTCTGGCTACACCTTC.

The chain has TRBV18 and TRBJ2-7, with no clear D. The V gene lost 2 bases and the J gene lost 5 bases, with 16 bases spanning the gap. This CDR3 contains 15 residues. Germline V CDR1 and CDR2: KGHSH, LQKENI. CDR3 in DNA: TGTGCCAGCTCACCATCGGGCTGGAACGCCAACGAGCAGTACTTC. This gives the protein CASSPSGWNANEQYF.

V gene TRBV12-3 or TRBV12-4 combines with J gene TRBJ2-2; 7 bases align to TRBD2. This CDR3 region has 17 residues. J was trimmed by 0 bases and V by 4 bases; bases with no gene match: 8. Here the CDR3 DNA reads TGTGCCAGCAGTTATTACCGGGGGACTACGAACACCGGGGAGCTGTTTTTT. Translated: CASSYYRGTTNTGELFF.

This chain links TRBV20-1 with TRBJ2-6; D uncertain. V lost 6 bases and J lost 0, with 3 bases in between. Germline assignment: CDR1 DFQATT and CDR2 SNEGSKA (reference sequence). This CDR3 has 12 amino acids. CDR3 bases: TGCAGTGCAGTCTCTGGGGCCAACGTCCTGACTTTC. It translates to CSAVSGANVLTF.

This rearrangement joins TRBV20-1 to TRBJ2-3; 7 nucleotides agree with TRBD2. The J segment lost 3 bases and the V segment lost 5 bases, leaving 11 bases of the junction unmatched. In germline, CDR1 is DFQATT, CDR2 SNEGSKA (reference sequence). The CDR3 length is 15 residues. The CDR3 region has the DNA TGCAGTGCTGACGGACTAGGCCGCCATACAGATACGCAGTATTTT. Its protein is CSADGLGRHTDTQYF.

This chain connects TRBV6-2 or TRBV6-3 to TRBJ2-1; D tentatively reads TRBD1 or TRBD2 (5 bases each). The CDR3 runs 13 residues. CDR1 and CDR2 from the germline V gene are MNHEY and SVGEGT. The CDR3 nucleotides read TGTGGTACCGGGGCCGCGGTCTACAATGAGCAGTTCTTC. This sequence encodes CGTGAAVYNEQFF.

The chain combines TRBV29-1 with TRBJ2-5; TRBD2 matches 12 bases. V was pared by 7 bases and J by 0 bases, with 9 bases of the junction left unmatched. There are 16 residues in the CDR3. Germline V gene lookup returns CDR1 SQVTM and CDR2 ANQGSEA. The CDR3 nucleotides are TGCAGCGAACTGACTAGCGGGGGACCGTACCAAGAGACCCAGTACTTC. This encodes CSELTSGGPYQETQYF.

This clonotype appeared a few times. J is TRBJ1-6 and V is TRBV7-2; D not resolved. Germline CDR1 is SGHTA and CDR2 is FQGNSA. The length of the CDR3 is 16 residues. V dropped 1 base and J dropped 6 bases, with 13 bases sitting between them. The CDR3 DNA reads TGTGCCAGCAGCTTAGATCGTGGCGGGCTTAATTCACCCCTCCACTTT. Translated: CASSLDRGGLNSPLHF.

This clonotype was detected only a few times. The V call is TRBV7-9, the J call TRBJ1-4, with D uncertain. The V gene lost 5 bases and the J gene lost 6 bases, with 16 bases spanning the gap. This CDR3 contains 15 residues. The germline CDR1 and CDR2 sequences are SEHNR and FQNEAQ (reference sequence). CDR3 bases: TGTGCCAGCAGCCCCCCCGGGCGCTGGTATGAAAAACTGTTTTTT. Amino acids: CASSPPGRWYEKLFF.